This TCR beta chain derives from a study of identical twins. Concerning this clonotype itself: The antigen remains unidentified.

TCRdb redid the calling of the 5' RACE reads with MiXCR, one entry per CDR3 protein. The sample gives approximately 230,000 distinct CDR3 sequences, over 13% of which show up once; around 8.3% is in the top ten. Study outcomes and limitations: Beta out-of-frame sequences showed weaker excess twin sharing. It was possible that invariant MAIT and iNKT cells partly confounded the zero-insertion analyses.

The TCR was taken from a woman younger than 30 in good health. Material for sequencing was memory (CD45RO+) T cells sorted from blood.

The CDR3 DNA reads as TGTGCCAGCAGCTTAGTGACAGGGCTCCGCGGCGAGCAGTACTTC. It specifies CASSLVTGLRGEQYF. V usage is TRBV5-6 and J usage is TRBJ2-7, with TRBD1 identical over 7 bases. V trimming: 2 bases; J trimming: 6 bases; junction bases outside the gene matches: 11. The CDR3 spans 15 residues. Germline values: CDR1 SGHDT, CDR2 YYEEEE.